Below, 32 T cell receptor beta chains from the same sample are listed, as sequenced in a study of CD8+ T cells in alopecia areata. The treatment was: oral pan-JAK inhibitor, 5-10 mg twice daily. Sequencing templates came from extracted RNA that was reverse transcribed into cDNA. Sequencing used immunoSEQ multiplex PCR; TCRdb keeps in-frame clones, though not all of them. Altogether fewer than 150,000 clones are present, 82% being singletons, with the ten largest covering 20% to 30%. Here the sequenced sample was CD8+ T cells sorted from blood, taken at week 4, from a patient treated with tofacitinib. These receptors were collected from a human donor with alopecia areata.

This clone was picked up a small number of times. V and J are TRBV6-5 and TRBJ2-7; D may be TRBD1 (6 bases). The germline V gene has CDR1 MNHEY and CDR2 SVGAGI. The CDR3 sequence is 15 residues long. Trimming shortened V by 8 bases and J by 0 bases, and 17 bases separated the two germline ends. The CDR3 here is CASSPGTGRSYEQYF. DNA of the CDR3: TGTGCCAGCTCCCCCGGTACAGGGCGCTCCTACGAGCAGTACTTC.

The chain employs TRBV7-8 and TRBJ2-5; 7 nucleotides align to TRBD1. The length of the CDR3 is 14 residues. The junction had 5 bases not matched to a gene; V was cut back by 5 bases and J by 2 bases. Germline CDR1 is SGHVS and CDR2 is FQNEAQ. The CDR3 DNA sequence: TGTGCCAGCAGCCTGGGACAGAGGCAAGAGACCCAGTACTTC. Residues: CASSLGQRQETQYF.

The rearrangement joins TRBV27 to TRBJ2-7; the match to TRBD1 covers 11 bases. The trim removed 2 bases at V and 6 bases at J, leaving 3 bases unmatched. In germline, CDR1 is MNHEY, CDR2 SMNVEV (reference sequence). The CDR3 runs 14 residues. The CDR3 protein is CASSLGTGGGEQYF. The CDR3 DNA reads TGTGCCAGCAGTTTAGGGACAGGGGGTGGCGAGCAGTACTTC.

This clone has just a few counts. This chain links TRBV11-2 with TRBJ2-7; 7 bases match TRBD1. Germline CDR1 reads SGHAT; CDR2 reads FQNNGV. The CDR3 runs 12 residues. V was pared by 10 bases and J by 10 bases, with 13 bases of the junction left unmatched. CDR3 DNA sequence: TGTGCCATCCAGACAGGGCCTGTAGACCAGTACTTC. Protein product: CAIQTGPVDQYF.

The chain is built from TRBV29-1 and TRBJ2-1; 12 nucleotides match TRBD2. This CDR3 is built from 16 residues. Unmatched junction bases numbered 7, after V lost 0 bases and J lost 7 bases. The germline CDR1 and CDR2 sequences are SQVTM and ANQGSEA. CDR3 nucleotide sequence: TGCAGCGTTGAAGATTTGGCTAGCGGGGGGGCGAATGAGCAGTTCTTC. Amino acids: CSVEDLASGGANEQFF.

The chain joins TRBV30 to TRBJ2-7, with 9 bases matching TRBD2. Germline lookup yields CDR1 GTSNPN and CDR2 SVGIG (reference sequence). V was clipped by 7 bases and J by 1 base; unmatched bases: 8. The CDR3 has 14 residues. The CDR3 loop is CASGSGGLSYEQYF. The CDR3 nucleotides are TGTGCCTCCGGTAGCGGGGGCCTATCCTACGAGCAGTACTTC.

The chain combines TRBV25-1 with TRBJ1-4; D is uncertain. CDR3 size: 18 residues. The ends were cut back, 1 base at V and 6 bases at J, with 21 bases in the middle. Germline values: CDR1 MGHDK, CDR2 SYGVNS. In nucleotides, the CDR3 is TGTGCCAGCAGTGAATTCGAACAGCCAGACGACGGAGATGAAAAACTGTTTTTT. Translated: CASSEFEQPDDGDEKLFF.

This rearrangement joins TRBV30 to TRBJ1-1, with no clear D. The CDR3 contains 13 residues. Germline-derived CDR1 and CDR2 are GTSNPN and SVGIG (reference sequence). The V gene lost 0 bases and the J gene lost 4 bases, with 9 bases spanning the gap. CDR3 bases: TGTGCCTGGAGTGTCCAGGATGGCACTGAAGCTTTCTTT. Translated: CAWSVQDGTEAFF. The entire variable domain, with the rest obtained from reference TRBV30 and TRBJ1-1, is as follows: SQTIHQWPATLVQPVGSPLSLECTVEGTSNPNLYWYRQAAGRGLQLLFYSVGIGQISSEVPQNLSASRPQDRQFILSSKKLLLSDSGFYLCAWSVQDGTEAFFGQGTRLTVV.

This clone was detected only a few times. V usage is TRBV19 and J usage is TRBJ2-4, with D perhaps TRBD2 (5 bases). Germline V gives CDR1 LNHDA, CDR2 SQIVND (reference sequence). The CDR3 spans 15 residues. V was cut by 1 base and J by 1 base, with 8 bases left in between. The CDR3 is CASSIGGMAKNIQYF. CDR3 DNA sequence: TGTGCCAGTAGTATAGGAGGGATGGCCAAAAACATTCAGTACTTC. The full variable domain, in which reference TRBV19 and TRBJ2-4 provide the parts outside the CDR3, is DGGITQSPKYLFRKEGQNVTLSCEQNLNHDAMYWYRQDPGQGLRLIYYSQIVNDFQKGDIAEGYSVSREKKESFPLTVTSAQKNPTAFYLCASSIGGMAKNIQYFGAGTRLSVL.

The rearrangement links TRBV2 to TRBJ2-2; the D gene is possibly TRBD1 (6 bases). In germline, CDR1 is SNHLY, CDR2 FYNNEI. Between the trimmed V and J ends, which lost 8 bases and 0 bases, there was a span of 10 bases. The CDR3 is 14 residues long. The CDR3 protein is CASSRGPNTGELFF. CDR3 DNA: TGTGCCAGCTCCAGGGGACCGAACACCGGGGAGCTGTTTTTT.

The V call is TRBV6-5, the J call TRBJ2-1; D unclear. CDR3 length: 16 amino acids. V lost 0 bases to trimming and J lost 2 bases, with 11 bases between them. The V gene's germline CDR1 is MNHEY and CDR2 SVGAGI. The CDR3 DNA is TGTGCCAGCAGTTACTCGGAAACCGGCACCTACAATGAGCAGTTCTTC. It specifies CASSYSETGTYNEQFF.

This clone was observed once. The chain has TRBV5-1 and TRBJ2-1; 7 nucleotides line up with TRBD2. CDR1 is SGHRS and CDR2 is YFSETQ in the germline V gene. The CDR3 runs 15 residues. V lost 0 bases and J lost 5; bases outside the gene matches: 5. The DNA of the CDR3 is TGCGCCAGCAGCTTGGGCGGGGGAGCAGACAATGAGCAGTTCTTC. Translation: CASSLGGGADNEQFF.

This sequence joins TRBV29-1 and TRBJ1-2, with 7 bases fitting TRBD1. This CDR3 has 15 residues. Losses at the gene ends were 2 bases for V and 1 base for J; bases not matched to a gene: 7. The germline CDR1 and CDR2 sequences are SQVTM and ANQGSEA. The DNA for the CDR3 is TGCAGCGTTGAATCAACAGGGGCGGTTAACTATGGCTACACCTTC. Translating it yields CSVESTGAVNYGYTF.

This clone was recorded only once. V is TRBV19 and J is TRBJ1-5; D remains ambiguous. In germline, CDR1 is LNHDA, CDR2 SQIVND (reference sequence). CDR3 size: 12 residues. With 4 bases removed from V and 3 bases from J, the gap between germline ends came to 4 bases. CDR3 region: CASSTHNQPQHF. DNA for the CDR3: TGTGCCAGTAGTACCCACAATCAGCCCCAGCATTTT.

The chain carries TRBV29-1 and TRBJ1-1; D remains ambiguous. Trimming took off 2 bases at V and 4 bases at J, with 5 bases between the two ends. The CDR3 loop spans 11 amino acids. From germline, CDR1 is SQVTM and CDR2 ANQGSEA. CDR3 in amino acids: CSVESPTEAFF. The CDR3 DNA reads as TGCAGCGTTGAATCCCCCACTGAAGCTTTCTTT.

The V and J genes are TRBV21-1 and TRBJ1-5. TRBV21-1 is classified as a pseudogene. The CDR3 totals 13 residues. DNA of the CDR3: TGTGCCAGCACAAGGGACGACAATCAGCCCCAGCATTTT. It translates to CASTRDDNQPQHF.

As to this clone: Other DNA sequences from this sample encode an identical CDR3 as well. The chain recombines TRBV9 with TRBJ2-1; perhaps TRBD2 as D (6 bases). The length of the CDR3 is 15 residues. Trimming removed 2 bases at V and 0 bases at J, with 9 bases between. CDR1 and CDR2 from the germline V gene are SGDLS and YYNGEE. CDR3 DNA sequence: TGTGCCAGCAGCGTGGCCGGGGGCTCCTACAATGAGCAGTTCTTC. This sequence encodes CASSVAGGSYNEQFF.

This rearrangement joins TRBV7-9 to TRBJ2-1; the match to TRBD1 covers 11 bases. Germline V gene sequence: CDR1 SEHNR, CDR2 FQNEAQ (reference sequence). The CDR3 is made up of 15 amino acids. V was pared by 5 bases and J by 8 bases, with 8 bases of the junction left unmatched. DNA of the CDR3: TGTGCCAGCAGCCCTGGGACAGGGGGGAGCGATGAGCAGTTCTTC. Amino acids: CASSPGTGGSDEQFF.

The rearrangement joins TRBV10-2 to TRBJ2-5, with D tentatively TRBD2 (7 bases). V lost 2 bases and J 5 bases, leaving 15 bases between the germline ends. In germline, CDR1 is WSHSY, CDR2 SAAADI. This CDR3 has 15 amino acids. The CDR3 DNA reads TGCGCCAGCAGTGAGGTGGGGGGGCCGGAGGAGACCCAGTACTTC. Translated, it gives CASSEVGGPEETQYF.

The chain recombines TRBV5-1 with TRBJ1-1, with D maybe TRBD1 (6 bases). Trimming took off 2 bases at V and 0 bases at J, with 11 bases between the two ends. The germline gives CDR1 SGHRS, CDR2 YFSETQ. The CDR3 is 15 residues long. The CDR3 DNA reads TGCGCCAGCAGCTTCAAGCAGGGGATGAACACTGAAGCTTTCTTT. This sequence encodes CASSFKQGMNTEAFF.

J is TRBJ2-3 and V is TRBV19; TRBD1 might be the D (5 bases). The CDR3 totals 15 residues. Germline CDR1 LNHDA, CDR2 SQIVND (reference sequence). V lost 3 bases and J 0 bases, leaving 10 bases between the germline ends. CDR3 amino acids: CASSIGATSTDTQYF. In DNA, the CDR3 is TGTGCCAGTAGTATTGGGGCTACTAGCACAGATACGCAGTATTTT.

J is TRBJ1-3 and V is TRBV9, with D tentatively TRBD1 (5 bases). The CDR3 covers 14 residues. The germline V gene has CDR1 SGDLS and CDR2 YYNGEE. V lost 4 bases to trimming and J lost 1 base, with 9 bases between them. Here the CDR3 DNA reads TGTGCCAGCAGCCCTGGGGGGTCTGGAAACACCATATATTTT. This gives the protein CASSPGGSGNTIYF.

V gene TRBV5-1 combines with J gene TRBJ2-7; perhaps TRBD1 as D (5 bases). The germline gives CDR1 SGHRS, CDR2 YFSETQ. This CDR3 contains 13 residues. Trimming left V 1 base short and J 6 bases short, with 11 bases between. CDR3 loop: CASSLTGFSEQYF. The CDR3 coding sequence is TGCGCCAGCAGCTTGACAGGATTCTCCGAGCAGTACTTC.

The chain uses TRBV6-5 and TRBJ1-1, with 8 nucleotides matching TRBD1. This CDR3 is 14 amino acids long. Losses at the gene ends were 6 bases for V and 4 bases for J; bases not matched to a gene: 7. Germline V gives CDR1 MNHEY, CDR2 SVGAGI. The chain's CDR3 is CASSPATGGTEAFF. CDR3 nucleotides: TGTGCCAGCAGCCCCGCTACAGGGGGCACTGAAGCTTTCTTT.

This sequence joins TRBV7-9 and TRBJ2-7; D gene ambiguous. The assigned J gene may be wrong: the sequence end matches TRBJ2-1 better. The CDR3 length is 12 residues. Germline V gene lookup returns CDR1 SEHNR and CDR2 FQNEAQ (reference sequence). CDR3 sequence reads: CASSLSGNEQFF. The DNA for the CDR3 is TGTGCCAGCAGCTTATCGGGTAATGAGCAGTTCTTC.

The chain carries TRBV4-3 and TRBJ2-5, with 7 bases identical to TRBD2. Germline-derived CDR1 and CDR2 are LGHNA and YSLEER. CDR3 length: 16 residues. Trimming cost V 0 bases and J 1 base; bases outside gene matches: 5. The CDR3 spells CASSQERTSAQETQYF. DNA for the CDR3: TGCGCCAGCAGCCAAGAAAGAACTAGCGCCCAAGAGACCCAGTACTTC.

The rearrangement joins TRBV7-9 to TRBJ2-7; D gene uncertain. This CDR3 region has 14 residues. V lost 5 bases and J 3 bases, leaving 14 bases between the germline ends. Germline assignment: CDR1 SEHNR and CDR2 FQNEAQ (reference sequence). CDR3 nucleotide sequence: TGTGCCAGCAGCCGCGGCTTAATCGACTACGAGCAGTACTTC. This gives the protein CASSRGLIDYEQYF.

This rearrangement joins TRBV30 to TRBJ2-1; no reliable D call. The germline gives CDR1 GTSNPN, CDR2 SVGIG (reference sequence). This CDR3 is 12 amino acids long. Trimming shortened V by 3 bases and J by 7 bases, and 10 bases separated the two germline ends. In DNA form, the CDR3 reads TGTGCCTGGAGCCCCGCACCGAATGAGCAGTTCTTC. Amino acid sequence: CAWSPAPNEQFF.

The J gene is TRBJ2-5, the V gene TRBV6-6; maybe TRBD2 (6 bases). Germline assignment: CDR1 MNHNY and CDR2 SVGAGI (reference sequence). Trimming took 0 bases from V and 5 from J, leaving 13 bases between them. The CDR3 loop spans 15 amino acids. The CDR3 DNA is TGTGCCAGCAGTTACTCGGGAGGATGGGGGGAGACCCAGTACTTC. Amino acids: CASSYSGGWGETQYF.

The chain links TRBV15 to TRBJ2-7, with D possibly matching TRBD1 (6 bases). The CDR3 extends over 17 amino acids. V dropped 0 bases and J dropped 3 bases, with 18 bases sitting between them. Germline CDR1 reads LNHNV; CDR2 reads YYDKDF (reference sequence). In DNA form, the CDR3 reads TGTGCCACCAGCAGAGATCGGGGCGGAACAGGGCACTACGAGCAGTACTTC. Encoded protein: CATSRDRGGTGHYEQYF.

The chain has TRBV5-6 and TRBJ2-6; D unclear. CDR3 length equals 13 residues. V was clipped by 2 bases and J by 1 base, with 1 base between them. The germline gives CDR1 SGHDT, CDR2 YYEEEE. The CDR3 loop is CASSFSGANVLTF. The CDR3 bases are TGTGCCAGCAGCTTTTCTGGGGCCAACGTCCTGACTTTC.

The chain links TRBV6-5 to TRBJ2-2, with D tentatively TRBD1 (6 bases). V was shortened by 5 bases and J by 4 bases, with 8 bases between the two germline ends. The CDR3 has 13 amino acids. The V gene's germline CDR1 is MNHEY and CDR2 SVGAGI. For the CDR3, the DNA is TGTGCCAGCAGTCCAGGGGTCACCGGGGAGCTGTTTTTT. Translating gives CASSPGVTGELFF.